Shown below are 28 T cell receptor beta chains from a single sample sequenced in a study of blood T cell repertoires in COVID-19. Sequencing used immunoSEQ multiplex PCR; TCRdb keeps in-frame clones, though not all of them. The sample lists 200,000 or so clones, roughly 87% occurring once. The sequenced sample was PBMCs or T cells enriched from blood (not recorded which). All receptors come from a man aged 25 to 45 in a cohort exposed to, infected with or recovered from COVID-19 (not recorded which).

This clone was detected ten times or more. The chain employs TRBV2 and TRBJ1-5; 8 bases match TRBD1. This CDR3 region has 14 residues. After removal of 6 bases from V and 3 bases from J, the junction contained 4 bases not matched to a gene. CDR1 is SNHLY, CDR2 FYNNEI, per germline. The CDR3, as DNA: TGTGCCAGCAGACCGGGACAGGTCAATCAGCCCCAGCATTTT. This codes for CASRPGQVNQPQHF.

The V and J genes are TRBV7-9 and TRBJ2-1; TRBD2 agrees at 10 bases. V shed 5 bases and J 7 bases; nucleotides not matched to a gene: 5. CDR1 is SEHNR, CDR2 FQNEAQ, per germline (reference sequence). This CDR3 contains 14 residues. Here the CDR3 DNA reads TGTGCCAGCAGCCCTAGCGGGAGCACAAATGAGCAGTTCTTC. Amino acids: CASSPSGSTNEQFF.

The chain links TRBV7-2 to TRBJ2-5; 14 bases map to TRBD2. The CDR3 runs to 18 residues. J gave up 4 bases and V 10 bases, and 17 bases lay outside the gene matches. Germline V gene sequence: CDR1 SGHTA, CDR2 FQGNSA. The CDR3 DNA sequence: TGTGCCAACCCGGGACTAGCGGGAGACCTCGACCGGGGAGAGACCCAGTACTTC. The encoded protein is CANPGLAGDLDRGETQYF.

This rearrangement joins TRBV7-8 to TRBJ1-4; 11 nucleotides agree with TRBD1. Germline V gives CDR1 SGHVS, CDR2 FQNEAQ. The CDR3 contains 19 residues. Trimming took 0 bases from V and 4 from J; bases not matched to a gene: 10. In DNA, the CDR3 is TGTGCCAGCAGCTTAGCTACCGGACAGGGGGCTCTGGATAATGAAAAACTGTTTTTT. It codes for CASSLATGQGALDNEKLFF. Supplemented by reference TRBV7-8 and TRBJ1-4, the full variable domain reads GAGVSQSPRYKVAKRGQDVALRCDPISGHVSLFWYQQALGQGPEFLTYFQNEAQLDKSGLPSDRFFAERPEGSVSTLKIQRTQQEDSAVYLCASSLATGQGALDNEKLFFGSGTQLSVL.

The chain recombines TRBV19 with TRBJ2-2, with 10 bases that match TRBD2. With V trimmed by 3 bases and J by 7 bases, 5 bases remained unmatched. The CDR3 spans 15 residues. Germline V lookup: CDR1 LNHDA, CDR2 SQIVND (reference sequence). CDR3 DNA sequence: TGTGCCAGTAGTATTCTAGCGGGAGTCAGCGGGGAGCTGTTTTTT. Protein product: CASSILAGVSGELFF. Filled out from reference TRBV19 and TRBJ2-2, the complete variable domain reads DGGITQSPKYLFRKEGQNVTLSCEQNLNHDAMYWYRQDPGQGLRLIYYSQIVNDFQKGDIAEGYSVSREKKESFPLTVTSAQKNPTAFYLCASSILAGVSGELFFGEGSRLTVL.

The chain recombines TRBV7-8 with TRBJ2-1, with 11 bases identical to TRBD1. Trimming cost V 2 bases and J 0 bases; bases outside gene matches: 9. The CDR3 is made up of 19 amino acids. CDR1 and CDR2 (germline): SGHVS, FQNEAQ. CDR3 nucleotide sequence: TGTGCCAGCAGCTTACCCCGGGACAGGGGGGTCAGCTCCTACAATGAGCAGTTCTTC. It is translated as CASSLPRDRGVSSYNEQFF. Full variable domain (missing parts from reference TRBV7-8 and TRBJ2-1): GAGVSQSPRYKVAKRGQDVALRCDPISGHVSLFWYQQALGQGPEFLTYFQNEAQLDKSGLPSDRFFAERPEGSVSTLKIQRTQQEDSAVYLCASSLPRDRGVSSYNEQFFGPGTRLTVL.

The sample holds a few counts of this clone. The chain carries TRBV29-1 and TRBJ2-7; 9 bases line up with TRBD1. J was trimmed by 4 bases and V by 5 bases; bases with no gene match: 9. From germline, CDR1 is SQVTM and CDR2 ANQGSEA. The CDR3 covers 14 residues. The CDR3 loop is CSVSIRDRAYEQYF. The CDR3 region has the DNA TGCAGCGTTTCAATTCGGGACAGGGCGTACGAGCAGTACTTC.

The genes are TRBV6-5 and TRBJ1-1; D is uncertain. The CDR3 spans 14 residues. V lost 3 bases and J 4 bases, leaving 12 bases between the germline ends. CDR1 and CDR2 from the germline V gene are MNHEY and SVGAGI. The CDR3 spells CASSYGSRSTEAFF. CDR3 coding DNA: TGTGCCAGCAGTTATGGGTCGCGGAGCACTGAAGCTTTCTTT.

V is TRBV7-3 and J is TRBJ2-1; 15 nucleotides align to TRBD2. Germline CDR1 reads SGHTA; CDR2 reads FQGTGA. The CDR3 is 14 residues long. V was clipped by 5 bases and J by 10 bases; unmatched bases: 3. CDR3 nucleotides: TGTGCCAGCAGCCCGGGACTAGCGGGAGGAGAGCAGTTCTTC. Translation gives CASSPGLAGGEQFF.

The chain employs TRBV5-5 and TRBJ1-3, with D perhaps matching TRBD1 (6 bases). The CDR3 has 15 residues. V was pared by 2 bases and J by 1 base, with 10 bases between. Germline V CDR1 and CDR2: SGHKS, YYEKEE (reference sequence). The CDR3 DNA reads TGTGCCAGCAGCTTTTGGGACAATTCTGGAAACACCATATATTTT. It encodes CASSFWDNSGNTIYF.

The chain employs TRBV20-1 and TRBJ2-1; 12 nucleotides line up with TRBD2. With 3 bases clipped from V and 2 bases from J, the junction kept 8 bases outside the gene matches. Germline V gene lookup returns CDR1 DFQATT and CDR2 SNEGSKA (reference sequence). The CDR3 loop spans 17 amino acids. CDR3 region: CSASTPLAGGPYNEQFF. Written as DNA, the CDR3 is TGCAGTGCTAGTACTCCACTAGCGGGAGGTCCCTACAATGAGCAGTTCTTC.

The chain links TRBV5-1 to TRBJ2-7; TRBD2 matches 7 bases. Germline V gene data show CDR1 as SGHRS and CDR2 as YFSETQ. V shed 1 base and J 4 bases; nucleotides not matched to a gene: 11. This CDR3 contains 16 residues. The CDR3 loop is CASSLSLGGSKYEQYF. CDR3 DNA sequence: TGCGCCAGCAGCTTGTCCCTAGGCGGGAGCAAATACGAGCAGTACTTC.

Here the CDR3 reads CASSIGDRWNTEAFF. In DNA, the CDR3 is TGTGCCAGTAGTATAGGCGACAGGTGGAACACTGAAGCTTTCTTT. The chain joins TRBV19 to TRBJ1-1; weak D call: TRBD1 (6 bases). CDR3 length equals 15 residues. Trimming left V 1 base short and J 1 base short, with 10 bases between. CDR1 and CDR2 (germline): LNHDA, SQIVND (reference sequence).

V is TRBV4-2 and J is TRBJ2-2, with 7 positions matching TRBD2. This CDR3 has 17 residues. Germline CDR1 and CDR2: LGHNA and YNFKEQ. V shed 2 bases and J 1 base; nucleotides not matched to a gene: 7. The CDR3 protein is CASSQNPSGVNTGELFF. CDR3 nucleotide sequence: TGTGCCAGCAGCCAAAACCCTAGCGGAGTGAACACCGGGGAGCTGTTTTTT.

This CDR3 reads CASSRIGRETQYF. CDR3 in DNA: TGTGCCAGCAGTAGAATCGGGAGGGAGACCCAGTACTTC. This rearrangement joins TRBV2 to TRBJ2-5; 7 positions agree with TRBD2. The CDR3 has 13 residues. The germline gives CDR1 SNHLY, CDR2 FYNNEI. V shed 5 bases, J shed 5 bases, and the junction held 5 bases outside the gene matches.

CDR3: CASSPFGTDLRYGYTF. CDR3 nucleotides: TGTGCCAGCTCACCATTCGGGACAGACCTTCGATATGGCTACACCTTC. The chain links TRBV18 to TRBJ1-2; 7 bases are shared with TRBD1. J was trimmed by 5 bases and V by 2 bases; bases with no gene match: 11. CDR1 and CDR2 (germline): KGHSH, LQKENI. This CDR3 contains 16 residues.

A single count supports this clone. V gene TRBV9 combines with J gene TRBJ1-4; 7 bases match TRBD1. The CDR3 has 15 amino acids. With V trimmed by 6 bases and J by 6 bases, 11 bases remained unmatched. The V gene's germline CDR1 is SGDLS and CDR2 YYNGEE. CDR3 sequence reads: CASTTTGRRDEKLFF. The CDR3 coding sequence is TGTGCCAGCACCACGACAGGGAGGCGGGATGAAAAACTGTTTTTT.

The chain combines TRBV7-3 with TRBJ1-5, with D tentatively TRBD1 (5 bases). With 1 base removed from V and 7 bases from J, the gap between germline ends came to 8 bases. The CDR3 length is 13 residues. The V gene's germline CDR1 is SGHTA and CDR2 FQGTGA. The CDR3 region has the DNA TGTGCCAGCAGCTTAAACGGGGGACAGCCCCAGCATTTT. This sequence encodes CASSLNGGQPQHF.

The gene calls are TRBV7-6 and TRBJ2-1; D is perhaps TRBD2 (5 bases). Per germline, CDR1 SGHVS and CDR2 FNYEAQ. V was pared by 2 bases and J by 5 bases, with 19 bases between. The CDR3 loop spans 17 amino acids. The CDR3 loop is CASSLPREIYGDNEQFF. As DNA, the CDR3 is TGTGCCAGCAGCTTACCGAGGGAGATCTACGGGGACAATGAGCAGTTCTTC.

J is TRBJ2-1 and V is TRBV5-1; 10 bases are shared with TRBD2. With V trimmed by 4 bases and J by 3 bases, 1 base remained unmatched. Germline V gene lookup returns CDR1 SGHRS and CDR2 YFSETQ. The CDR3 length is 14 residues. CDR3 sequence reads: CASSLAGVYNEQFF. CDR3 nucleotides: TGCGCCAGCAGCCTAGCGGGAGTCTACAATGAGCAGTTCTTC.

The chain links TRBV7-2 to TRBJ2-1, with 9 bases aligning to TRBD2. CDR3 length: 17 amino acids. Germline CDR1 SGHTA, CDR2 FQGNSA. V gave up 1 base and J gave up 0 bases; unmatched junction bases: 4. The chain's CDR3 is CASSLETSGSSYNEQFF. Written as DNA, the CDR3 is TGTGCCAGCAGCTTAGAGACTAGCGGTAGCTCCTACAATGAGCAGTTCTTC.

The chain's CDR3 is CASSLHRQEETEAFF. In nucleotides, the CDR3 is TGTGCCAGCAGCCTACACAGACAGGAGGAAACTGAAGCTTTCTTT. The rearrangement uses TRBV7-6 and TRBJ1-1; a possible D gene is TRBD1 (6 bases). The V gene lost 5 bases and the J gene lost 5 bases, with 18 bases spanning the gap. This CDR3 region has 15 residues. CDR1 and CDR2 (germline): SGHVS, FNYEAQ.

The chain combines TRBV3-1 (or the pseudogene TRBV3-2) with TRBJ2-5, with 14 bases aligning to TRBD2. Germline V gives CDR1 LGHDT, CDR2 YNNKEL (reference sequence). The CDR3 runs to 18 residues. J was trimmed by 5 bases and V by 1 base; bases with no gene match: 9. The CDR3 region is CASSQVMTSGRARETQYF. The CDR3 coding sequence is TGTGCCAGCAGCCAAGTGATGACTAGCGGGAGGGCAAGGGAGACCCAGTACTTC.

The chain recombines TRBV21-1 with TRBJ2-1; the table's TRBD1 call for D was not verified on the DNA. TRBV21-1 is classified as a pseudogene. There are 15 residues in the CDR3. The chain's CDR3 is CASSKAAGTYNEQFF. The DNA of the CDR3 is TGTGCCAGCAGCAAAGCGGCAGGGACCTACAATGAGCAGTTCTTC.

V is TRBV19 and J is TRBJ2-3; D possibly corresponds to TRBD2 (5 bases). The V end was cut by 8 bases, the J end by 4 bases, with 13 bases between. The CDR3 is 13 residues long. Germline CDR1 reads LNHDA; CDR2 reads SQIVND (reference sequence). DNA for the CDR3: TGTGCCAGTTCCCTATGGGGAGCAGATACGCAGTATTTT. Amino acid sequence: CASSLWGADTQYF.

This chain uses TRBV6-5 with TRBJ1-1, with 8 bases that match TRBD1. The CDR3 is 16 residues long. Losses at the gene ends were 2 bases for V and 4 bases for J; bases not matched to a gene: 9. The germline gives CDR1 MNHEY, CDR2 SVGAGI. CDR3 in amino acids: CASSYRPLGQGTEAFF. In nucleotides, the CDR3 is TGTGCCAGCAGTTACCGACCACTCGGACAGGGCACTGAAGCTTTCTTT.

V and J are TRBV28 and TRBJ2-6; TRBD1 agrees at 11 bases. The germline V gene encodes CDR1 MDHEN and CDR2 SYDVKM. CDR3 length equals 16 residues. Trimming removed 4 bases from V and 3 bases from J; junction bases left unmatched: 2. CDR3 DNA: TGTGCCAGCAGTTCGGGACAGGGGGATGGGGCCAACGTCCTGACTTTC. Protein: CASSSGQGDGANVLTF. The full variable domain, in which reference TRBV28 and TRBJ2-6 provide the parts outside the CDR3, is DVKVTQSSRYLVKRTGEKVFLECVQDMDHENMFWYRQDPGLGLRLIYFSYDVKMKEKGDIPEGYSVSREKKERFSLILESASTNQTSMYLCASSSGQGDGANVLTFGAGSRLTVL.

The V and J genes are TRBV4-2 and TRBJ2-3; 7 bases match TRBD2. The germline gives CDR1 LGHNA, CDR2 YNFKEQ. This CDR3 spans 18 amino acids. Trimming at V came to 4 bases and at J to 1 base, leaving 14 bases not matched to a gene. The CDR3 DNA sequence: TGTGCCAGCAGCCCGTACTCCGGCTATAGCGGGCGCACAGATACGCAGTATTTT. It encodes CASSPYSGYSGRTDTQYF.